This paragraph covers one TCR beta chain sequence. Its antigen is unknown. The study ran its PCR with 60 Vbeta and 13 Jbeta primers. Profiled with immunoSEQ multiplex PCR; TCRdb holds only in-frame clones, not every one. Among fewer than 200,000 clones listed, around three quarters were seen once. The record originates from a study of cytomegalovirus exposure and HLA in healthy donors. Overall study findings and caveats: Sequencing likely generated an artifact that appeared as a cluster of highly shared sequence variants. Reportedly, a later analysis found an Asian-associated ancestry cluster had fewer N-insertions than the roughly 700-donor mean.

Germline V gene data show CDR1 as LGHNA and CDR2 as YSLEER. Trimming removed 3 bases from V and 3 bases from J; junction bases left unmatched: 9. This CDR3 is 17 amino acids long. The rearrangement joins TRBV4-3 to TRBJ2-3, with TRBD1 identical over 10 bases. This TCR came from a man aged 40-50 years in good health and CMV-seronegative. The sample comprised PBMCs. CDR3 in amino acids: CASSQILPGQGTDTQYF. The CDR3 nucleotides are TGCGCCAGCAGCCAGATCTTGCCGGGACAGGGGACAGATACGCAGTATTTT.